This TCR beta chain was sequenced during a study of CD8+CD57+ T cells in acquired aplastic anemia. Study observations and caveats: Patients did not significantly differ from controls in CD8+ Simpson's diversity.

As concerns this clonotype: Its antigen is undetermined.

The template for TCR beta VDJ and CDR3 sequence profiling was genomic DNA. From the reads, TCRdb called clonotypes with MiXCR, one entry per CDR3 protein. The data show about 160,000 distinct CDR3 sequences, with 48% seen just once and 25% to 35% held by the top ten. There are 15 residues in the CDR3. Germline-derived CDR1 and CDR2 are SGDLS and YYNGEE. The V end was cut by 0 bases, the J end by 7 bases, with 14 bases between. All sequencing subjects had displayed CD8+CD57+ cell expansion on flow cytometry. The chain couples TRBV9 to TRBJ2-1; possible D gene TRBD2, 5 bases. The clonotype comes from a human donor with aplastic anemia. What was sequenced was sorted CD4+, CD8+, or CD8+CD57+ T cells (not recorded which) from PBMCs. In DNA, the CDR3 is TGTGCCAGCAGCGTAGGAGGGAGTCTGGGAAATGAGCAGTTCTTC. Translating gives CASSVGGSLGNEQFF. The full variable domain, rest sourced from reference TRBV9 and TRBJ2-1, is DSGVTQTPKHLITATGQRVTLRCSPRSGDLSVYWYQQSLDQGLQFLIQYYNGEERAKGNILERFSAQQFPDLHSELNLSSLELGDSALYFCASSVGGSLGNEQFFGPGTRLTVL.